These 27 T cell receptor beta chains share one sample of origin, sequenced in a study of cytomegalovirus exposure and HLA in healthy donors. Primers: 60 Vbeta forward and 13 Jbeta reverse. Repertoires were generated with immunoSEQ multiplex PCR, while TCRdb's copy carries only in-frame clones and drops some. The table lists 130,000 to 150,000 clones, 80% of them singletons. Specimen: PBMCs. The receptor source for this set is a man aged 35-49 years in good health and CMV-seronegative.

The chain carries TRBV5-5 and TRBJ1-1, with D hard to call. The CDR3 sequence is 16 residues long. Germline V gives CDR1 SGHKS, CDR2 YYEKEE (reference sequence). The ends were cut back, 0 bases at V and 5 bases at J, with 17 bases in the middle. In DNA form, the CDR3 reads TGTGCCAGCAGCTTGGTTCGGGTAGGGCGGGGAACTGAAGCTTTCTTT. This encodes CASSLVRVGRGTEAFF.

This sequence joins TRBV10-3 and TRBJ2-3; 7 bases agree with TRBD2. This CDR3 spans 15 amino acids. Losses at the gene ends were 7 bases for V and 2 bases for J; bases not matched to a gene: 9. Germline V gene lookup returns CDR1 ENHRY and CDR2 SYGVKD. CDR3 sequence (DNA): TGTGCCATCACGCGGGGACTAACCAACACAGATACGCAGTATTTT. Translation gives CAITRGLTNTDTQYF.

This rearrangement joins TRBV9 to TRBJ2-7; TRBD1 matches 9 bases. Germline CDR1 is SGDLS and CDR2 is YYNGEE. V lost 3 bases and J lost 3; bases outside the gene matches: 4. The CDR3 is 14 amino acids. The DNA of the CDR3 is TGTGCCAGCAGCGCAGGGACAGGGTTCTACGAGCAGTACTTC. As protein: CASSAGTGFYEQYF.

The CDR3 spells CAISDPGREYNEQFF. Written as DNA, the CDR3 is TGTGCCATCAGTGACCCGGGACGGGAGTACAATGAGCAGTTCTTC. The chain carries TRBV10-3 and TRBJ2-1; a weak D match, TRBD2 (6 bases). V lost 3 bases to trimming and J lost 4 bases, with 13 bases between them. The CDR3 extends over 15 amino acids. Germline CDR1 is ENHRY and CDR2 is SYGVKD.

The chain combines TRBV19 with TRBJ1-1, with TRBD1 matching over 8 bases. The trim removed 4 bases at V and 5 bases at J, leaving 12 bases unmatched. CDR1 LNHDA and CDR2 SQIVND come from the germline V gene (reference sequence). CDR3 length: 16 residues. For the CDR3, the DNA is TGTGCCAGTAGTACCGCGCAGGGGGCGCGGGGTACTGAAGCTTTCTTT. It specifies CASSTAQGARGTEAFF.

This clone has a single count. V is TRBV5-6 and J is TRBJ1-2; 8 bases match TRBD1. The CDR3 sequence is 16 residues long. J gave up 5 bases and V 4 bases, and 13 bases lay outside the gene matches. The germline gives CDR1 SGHDT, CDR2 YYEEEE. For the CDR3, the DNA is TGTGCCAGCAGCCGCCGGGGACAGGCTATTGAATATGGCTACACCTTC. Translating it yields CASSRRGQAIEYGYTF. Supplemented by reference TRBV5-6 and TRBJ1-2, the full variable domain reads DAGVTQSPTHLIKTRGQQVTLRCSPKSGHDTVSWYQQALGQGPQFIFQYYEEEERQRGNFPDRFSGHQFPNYSSELNVNALLLGDSALYLCASSRRGQAIEYGYTFGSGTRLTVV.

J is TRBJ1-5 and V is TRBV13; TRBD1 aligns across 7 bases. The CDR3 contains 14 residues. CDR1 and CDR2 from the germline V gene are PRHDT and FYEKMQ (reference sequence). With V trimmed by 4 bases and J by 3 bases, 3 bases remained unmatched. CDR3 DNA: TGTGCCAGCAGCTCTAGGGGGCCCAATCAGCCCCAGCATTTT. Protein sequence: CASSSRGPNQPQHF.

This rearrangement joins TRBV30 to TRBJ2-1; D is unclear. The CDR3 is 12 residues long. Germline CDR1 GTSNPN, CDR2 SVGIG (reference sequence). Trimming took 5 bases from V and 0 from J, leaving 5 bases between them. The CDR3 DNA reads as TGTGCCTGGGGGCGCTCCTACAATGAGCAGTTCTTC. Translating gives CAWGRSYNEQFF.

This clone was observed once. The junction shows a germline mismatch at one end, possibly a read error. Other DNA sequences in this sample translate to the same CDR3. This chain joins TRBV5-1 and TRBJ1-6, with D possibly matching TRBD1 (6 bases). Germline V CDR1 and CDR2: SGHRS, YFSETQ. This CDR3 region has 15 residues. As DNA, the CDR3 is TGCGCCAGCAGTACCCGGGACACTAATAATTCCCCCCTCCACTTT. It specifies CASSTRDTNNSPLHF.

The rearrangement joins TRBV9 to TRBJ1-2; 8 bases agree with TRBD1. Unmatched junction bases numbered 8, after V lost 0 bases and J lost 7 bases. This CDR3 is built from 15 residues. Germline V gene data show CDR1 as SGDLS and CDR2 as YYNGEE. The DNA for the CDR3 is TGTGCCAGCAGCGTAGAGGACAGGGAAGCTAGTGGCTACACCTTC. Translated: CASSVEDREASGYTF.

This rearrangement joins TRBV19 to TRBJ1-1; TRBD1 is a possible D gene (6 bases). Germline V gene sequence: CDR1 LNHDA, CDR2 SQIVND (reference sequence). CDR3 length equals 14 residues. V lost 10 bases to trimming and J lost 5 bases, with 20 bases between them. In DNA form, the CDR3 reads TGTGCCACCACCACAGGGCGTTGGGGGACTGAAGCTTTCTTT. Translated: CATTTGRWGTEAFF.

The rearrangement joins TRBV28 to TRBJ1-2, with TRBD1 identical over 7 bases. Unmatched junction bases numbered 2, after V lost 3 bases and J lost 4 bases. The CDR3 is made up of 13 amino acids. CDR1 is MDHEN, CDR2 SYDVKM, per germline. The CDR3 reads CASSFDRVYGYTF. DNA of the CDR3: TGTGCCAGCAGTTTTGACAGGGTCTATGGCTACACCTTC.

The J gene is TRBJ2-6, the V gene TRBV9, with D tentatively TRBD2 (5 bases). Trimming took 0 bases from V and 2 from J, leaving 9 bases between them. The CDR3 has 16 amino acids. CDR1 is SGDLS, CDR2 YYNGEE, per germline. CDR3 DNA sequence: TGTGCCAGCAGCGTAGGAGGGTTTACTGGGGCCAACGTCCTGACTTTC. It is translated as CASSVGGFTGANVLTF.

This clone was seen only a few times. The V call is TRBV2, the J call TRBJ2-6; no reliable D call. CDR1 is SNHLY, CDR2 FYNNEI, per germline. This CDR3 has 15 residues. The V gene lost 3 bases and the J gene lost 1 base, with 7 bases spanning the gap. The CDR3 sequence is CASSDWQSGANVLTF. Here the CDR3 DNA reads TGTGCCAGCAGTGACTGGCAATCTGGGGCCAACGTCCTGACTTTC.

The table lists this clone with a few counts. The V gene is TRBV6-1, the J gene TRBJ2-3; 7 bases agree with TRBD1. The junction had 7 bases not matched to a gene; V was cut back by 5 bases and J by 2 bases. The CDR3 spans 15 residues. Looked up from germline, CDR1 is MNHNS and CDR2 is SASEGT. CDR3: CASSPTGAITDTQYF. In nucleotides, the CDR3 is TGTGCCAGCAGTCCCACAGGGGCGATCACAGATACGCAGTATTTT.

This sequence joins TRBV7-9 and TRBJ1-3, with 8 bases matching TRBD1. From germline, CDR1 is SEHNR and CDR2 FQNEAQ (reference sequence). V shed 10 bases, J shed 9 bases, and the junction held 20 bases outside the gene matches. CDR3 length: 16 residues. The CDR3 sequence is CAITLREGQDLTTIYF. The CDR3 DNA follows: TGTGCCATCACCTTAAGGGAGGGACAGGACCTAACCACCATATATTTT.

The J gene is TRBJ2-3, the V gene TRBV5-4; 10 bases align to TRBD2. Germline CDR1 and CDR2: SGHNT and YYREEE (reference sequence). V shed 2 bases, J shed 1 base, and the junction held 4 bases outside the gene matches. There are 16 residues in the CDR3. CDR3 protein: CASSFRSGGGTDTQYF. In DNA form, the CDR3 reads TGTGCCAGCAGCTTCCGGAGCGGGGGGGGCACAGATACGCAGTATTTT.

This chain uses TRBV2 with TRBJ2-5; TRBD2 matches 13 bases. The junction had 10 bases not matched to a gene; V was cut back by 5 bases and J by 4 bases. Looked up from germline, CDR1 is SNHLY and CDR2 is FYNNEI. The CDR3 is 17 amino acids. The CDR3 loop reads CASSSLTSGGAGETQYF. The CDR3 DNA sequence: TGTGCCAGCAGTTCCTTAACTAGCGGGGGGGCTGGAGAGACCCAGTACTTC.

This chain links TRBV28 with TRBJ2-3; the D gene is possibly TRBD1 (6 bases). The V gene lost 6 bases and the J gene lost 4 bases, with 11 bases spanning the gap. CDR1 is MDHEN and CDR2 is SYDVKM in the germline V gene. The CDR3 loop spans 13 amino acids. DNA of the CDR3: TGTGCCAGCAGGGGGACACCCGCAGATACGCAGTATTTT. This encodes CASRGTPADTQYF.

The gene calls are TRBV4-3 and TRBJ2-3, with D possibly being TRBD2 (6 bases). The CDR3 has 17 amino acids. Trimming took off 0 bases at V and 6 bases at J, with 19 bases between the two ends. Germline V CDR1 and CDR2: LGHNA, YSLEER. CDR3 nucleotides: TGCGCCAGCAGCCAAGAGGGAAGTGCGCGGGGACTCGATACGCAGTATTTT. Translated: CASSQEGSARGLDTQYF.

This clone appeared a single time. CDR3 in DNA: TGTGCCTGGGGGGAGTCAGCCAAAAACATTCAGTACTTC. It translates to CAWGESAKNIQYF. The rearrangement uses TRBV6-5 and TRBJ2-4; the D gene is possibly TRBD2 (6 bases). Trimming cost V 11 bases and J 0 bases, with 11 bases left between them. The CDR3 runs 13 residues. Looked up from germline, CDR1 is MNHEY and CDR2 is SVGAGI.

The chain recombines TRBV7-2 with TRBJ2-4; 9 bases line up with TRBD2. The CDR3 consists of 16 residues. Losses at the gene ends were 1 base for V and 7 bases for J; bases not matched to a gene: 8. CDR1 is SGHTA, CDR2 FQGNSA, per germline. The CDR3 protein is CASSLDSSGDINIQYF. The DNA of the CDR3 is TGTGCCAGCAGCTTAGACTCTAGCGGGGACATCAACATTCAGTACTTC.

The V call is TRBV7-2, the J call TRBJ2-7; 10 nucleotides align to TRBD1. V gave up 5 bases and J gave up 3 bases; unmatched junction bases: 7. CDR3 length: 15 amino acids. CDR1 and CDR2 (germline): SGHTA, FQGNSA. The CDR3: CASSALTGGDYEQYF. Here the CDR3 DNA reads TGTGCCAGCAGCGCTTTGACAGGGGGCGACTACGAGCAGTACTTC.

This clone was observed a handful of times. V is TRBV6-5 and J is TRBJ1-1, with 7 positions matching TRBD1. Trimming cost V 6 bases and J 2 bases; bases outside gene matches: 9. Germline V gives CDR1 MNHEY, CDR2 SVGAGI. This CDR3 contains 15 residues. The CDR3 reads CASRFGGTENTEAFF. CDR3 in DNA: TGTGCCAGCAGATTCGGCGGGACAGAAAACACTGAAGCTTTCTTT.

This rearrangement joins TRBV19 to TRBJ2-3; D uncertain. Looked up from germline, CDR1 is LNHDA and CDR2 is SQIVND (reference sequence). Trimming cost V 1 base and J 5 bases, with 10 bases left between them. The CDR3 spans 14 residues. CDR3 residues: CASSIGRGVDTQYF. CDR3 DNA sequence: TGTGCCAGTAGTATAGGTCGAGGAGTAGATACGCAGTATTTT.

The V call is TRBV19, the J call TRBJ1-2; D is perhaps TRBD1 (5 bases). Germline loops: CDR1 LNHDA, CDR2 SQIVND (reference sequence). Trimming cost V 4 bases and J 0 bases, with 15 bases left between them. The CDR3 covers 16 residues. CDR3 bases: TGTGCCAGTAGTACCCGACAGCCCGCAACTAACTATGGCTACACCTTC. Its protein is CASSTRQPATNYGYTF.

For the CDR3, the DNA is TGTGCCAGCAAACTAGGACAGCCTGGGAGCGAGCAGTACTTC. Its protein is CASKLGQPGSEQYF. This chain joins TRBV28 and TRBJ2-7; possible D gene TRBD1, 6 bases. The CDR3 sequence is 14 residues long. Looked up from germline, CDR1 is MDHEN and CDR2 is SYDVKM. V lost 7 bases, J lost 6 bases, and 19 bases lay in between.